The 32 T cell receptor beta chains listed next were all sequenced from one sample in a study of blood T cell repertoires in COVID-19. Repertoires were generated with immunoSEQ multiplex PCR, while TCRdb's copy carries only in-frame clones and drops some. The table shows around 81,000 clones, with 88% occurring only once. The sequencing sample was made of peripheral blood. The receptors derive from a woman older than 75 with acute or convalescent COVID-19.

The chain has TRBV19 and TRBJ1-5, with TRBD1 identical over 9 bases. Germline V gene data show CDR1 as LNHDA and CDR2 as SQIVND (reference sequence). The CDR3 contains 15 residues. With 7 bases clipped from V and 2 bases from J, the junction kept 6 bases outside the gene matches. CDR3 region: CASTYRGQGNQPQHF. DNA of the CDR3: TGTGCCAGTACCTACAGGGGGCAAGGCAATCAGCCCCAGCATTTT.

The rearrangement links TRBV19 to TRBJ1-4; 7 bases line up with TRBD1. Trimming cost V 4 bases and J 7 bases; bases outside gene matches: 6. This CDR3 has 14 amino acids. The V gene's germline CDR1 is LNHDA and CDR2 SQIVND (reference sequence). The CDR3 nucleotides are TGTGCCAGTAGTACCCAGGGGGATGGTGAAAAACTGTTTTTT. Translated, it gives CASSTQGDGEKLFF.

J is TRBJ2-7 and V is TRBV24-1; no clear D. Germline values: CDR1 KGHDR, CDR2 SFDVKD. This CDR3 has 11 residues. Trimming took 7 bases from V and 6 from J, leaving 9 bases between them. The CDR3, as DNA: TGTGCCACCAGAATGGCCTGCGAGCAGTACTTC. It specifies CATRMACEQYF.

This chain joins TRBV19 and TRBJ1-3; 7 nucleotides align to TRBD1. CDR3 size: 13 residues. The germline V gene encodes CDR1 LNHDA and CDR2 SQIVND (reference sequence). The V segment lost 5 bases and the J segment 8 bases; nucleotides outside the gene matches: 6. The CDR3 DNA follows: TGTGCCAGTAGTGAAGGGGGCGTCGACACCATATATTTT. Encoded protein: CASSEGGVDTIYF.

The V call is TRBV28, the J call TRBJ2-7; TRBD2 matches at 12 bases. The CDR3 extends over 16 amino acids. The germline CDR1 and CDR2 sequences are MDHEN and SYDVKM. V lost 7 bases to trimming and J lost 1 base; unmatched junction nucleotides: 8. DNA of the CDR3: TGTGCCAGCACCGAACTAGCGGGAGGAATATCCTACGAGCAGTACTTC. This codes for CASTELAGGISYEQYF.

The V and J genes are TRBV18 and TRBJ2-7; 8 nucleotides align to TRBD1. The length of the CDR3 is 15 residues. Germline CDR1 is KGHSH and CDR2 is LQKENI. The ends lost 3 bases at V and 0 bases at J; junction bases unmatched: 4. CDR3 nucleotide sequence: TGTGCCAGCTCACCTGGACAGGGAAGCTCCTACGAGCAGTACTTC. Amino acids: CASSPGQGSSYEQYF.

The rearrangement joins TRBV5-6 to TRBJ2-1; no definite D call. In germline, CDR1 is SGHDT, CDR2 YYEEEE. Trimming removed 2 bases from V and 4 bases from J, with 16 bases in between. This CDR3 contains 16 residues. CDR3 sequence reads: CASSFGVTVNYNEQFF. The CDR3 nucleotides read TGTGCCAGCAGCTTTGGCGTTACAGTCAATTACAATGAGCAGTTCTTC.

The gene calls are TRBV3-1 (or the pseudogene TRBV3-2) and TRBJ1-2, with 8 bases aligning to TRBD1. The V gene's germline CDR1 is LGHDT and CDR2 YNNKEL (reference sequence). V gave up 3 bases and J gave up 8 bases; unmatched junction bases: 5. The CDR3 runs 13 residues. CDR3 coding DNA: TGTGCCAGCAGCCAGCAGGGGGCTGGCGGCTACACCTTC. Translation: CASSQQGAGGYTF.

This chain uses TRBV7-8 with TRBJ2-7; 7 nucleotides line up with TRBD2. Per germline, CDR1 SGHVS and CDR2 FQNEAQ. There are 15 residues in the CDR3. J gave up 6 bases and V 5 bases, and 13 bases lay outside the gene matches. The CDR3 DNA is TGTGCCAGCAGCCTAGGGGAGGGCAGGGTAGGCGAGCAGTACTTC. Protein: CASSLGEGRVGEQYF.

CDR3 nucleotide sequence: TGTGCCAGTAGCCCCCTCACTAGCGGGGCCTACAATGAGCAGTTCTTC. Its translation: CASSPLTSGAYNEQFF. This chain connects TRBV19 to TRBJ2-1; 10 positions agree with TRBD2. This CDR3 has 16 amino acids. V dropped 6 bases and J dropped 2; count of bases not matched to a gene: 7. Looked up from germline, CDR1 is LNHDA and CDR2 is SQIVND (reference sequence).

CDR3 sequence: CASMPRVSGGYTF. The CDR3 nucleotides read TGTGCCAGCATGCCCCGGGTCTCGGGTGGCTACACCTTC. This chain connects TRBV6-5 to TRBJ1-2, with no clear D. CDR3 length: 13 residues. The V end was cut by 7 bases, the J end by 7 bases, with 16 bases between. Germline V gene sequence: CDR1 MNHEY, CDR2 SVGAGI.

The count of this clone is one. The chain joins TRBV11-3 to TRBJ2-3; TRBD1 agrees at 7 bases. With V trimmed by 5 bases and J by 2 bases, 7 bases remained unmatched. Germline CDR1 reads SGHNT; CDR2 reads YENEEA. This CDR3 spans 15 amino acids. This CDR3 is CASSEGQRDTDTQYF. The CDR3 DNA reads TGTGCCAGCAGCGAGGGACAGCGAGACACAGATACGCAGTATTTT. Variable domain in full (rest from reference TRBV11-3 and TRBJ2-3): EAGVVQSPRYKIIEKKQPVAFWCNPISGHNTLYWYLQNLGQGPELLIRYENEEAVDDSQLPKDRFSAERLKGVDSTLKIQPAELGDSAVYLCASSEGQRDTDTQYFGPGTRLTVL.

The chain carries TRBV5-1 and TRBJ2-4; 11 bases align to TRBD2. This CDR3 has 19 amino acids. Per the germline V gene, CDR1 is SGHRS and CDR2 is YFSETQ. The V gene end was trimmed by 2 bases and the J gene end by 0 bases; junction bases not matched to a gene: 10. The CDR3 protein is CASSLVGTSGDKAKNIQYF. The CDR3 nucleotides are TGCGCCAGCAGCTTAGTAGGGACTAGCGGAGACAAAGCCAAAAACATTCAGTACTTC.

V usage is TRBV2 and J usage is TRBJ2-2; TRBD1 agrees at 7 bases. V lost 6 bases and J lost 3; bases outside the gene matches: 7. Germline-derived CDR1 and CDR2 are SNHLY and FYNNEI. This CDR3 is 15 amino acids long. CDR3 coding DNA: TGTGCCAGCAGGCCACAGACAGGGTACACCGGGGAGCTGTTTTTT. Its translation: CASRPQTGYTGELFF.

The CDR3 coding sequence is TGTGCCAGCAGCTTAGAGGCCGGGACAGGGTCGTACAATGAGCAGTTCTTC. Amino acids: CASSLEAGTGSYNEQFF. The gene calls are TRBV11-3 and TRBJ2-1; TRBD1 matches at 9 bases. Germline CDR1 SGHNT, CDR2 YENEEA. The CDR3 sequence is 17 residues long. V shed 0 bases, J shed 4 bases, and the junction held 7 bases outside the gene matches.

The chain carries TRBV5-1 and TRBJ1-1; a weak D match, TRBD1 (5 bases). CDR3 length: 14 amino acids. The V gene lost 2 bases and the J gene lost 3 bases, with 11 bases spanning the gap. The germline V gene encodes CDR1 SGHRS and CDR2 YFSETQ. CDR3 residues: CASSLSGYDTEAFF. DNA of the CDR3: TGCGCCAGCAGCTTATCAGGGTATGACACTGAAGCTTTCTTT.

The chain joins TRBV9 to TRBJ2-3; D call uncertain. Germline V gene sequence: CDR1 SGDLS, CDR2 YYNGEE. The CDR3 length is 15 residues. Trimming pared 4 bases from V and 6 bases from J, leaving 18 bases between. CDR3 residues: CASSPTLREYDTQYF. The CDR3 nucleotides read TGTGCCAGCAGCCCCACCCTTCGAGAGTACGATACGCAGTATTTT.

As for this clone: One end of the junction is discordant with germline, which a read error may explain. The chain links TRBV7-7 to TRBJ1-1; no reliable D call. The germline gives CDR1 SSHAT, CDR2 FNYEAQ (reference sequence). The CDR3 sequence is 13 residues long. The CDR3 loop reads CASSRVMNTEAFF. CDR3 DNA sequence: TGTGCTAGCAGCCGCGTCATGAACACTGAAGCTTTCTTT.

The chain links TRBV7-9 to TRBJ1-2; D may be TRBD1 (5 bases). Deletions cut 4 bases from V and 13 bases from J, with 19 bases between. CDR3 size: 13 residues. Germline CDR1 and CDR2: SEHNR and FQNEAQ (reference sequence). The CDR3 spells CASSSSASGFLTF. CDR3 nucleotides: TGTGCCAGCAGCTCCTCGGCCTCAGGGTTTCTCACCTTC. Using reference TRBV7-9 and TRBJ1-2 for the parts outside the CDR3, the full variable domain is DTGVSQNPRHKITKRGQNVTFRCDPISEHNRLYWYRQTLGQGPEFLTYFQNEAQLEKSRLLSDRFSAERPKGSFSTLEIQRTEQGDSAMYLCASSSSASGFLTFGSGTRLTVV.

The rearrangement joins TRBV5-1 to TRBJ1-4, with D hard to call. Trimming removed 2 bases at V and 3 bases at J, with 8 bases between. Germline V gives CDR1 SGHRS, CDR2 YFSETQ. This CDR3 is 14 amino acids long. CDR3 coding DNA: TGCGCCAGCAGCTTCGGTGGTCCTAATGAAAAACTGTTTTTT. Translation: CASSFGGPNEKLFF.

This chain links TRBV2 with TRBJ1-1; D perhaps matches TRBD1 (5 bases). Trimming removed 6 bases from V and 6 bases from J, with 17 bases in between. The germline CDR1 and CDR2 sequences are SNHLY and FYNNEI. The length of the CDR3 is 14 residues. Here the CDR3 DNA reads TGTGCCAGCAGACAGGCGGAGGGTACCGCTGAAGCTTTCTTT. Protein product: CASRQAEGTAEAFF. Full variable domain (missing parts from reference TRBV2 and TRBJ1-1): EPEVTQTPSHQVTQMGQEVILRCVPISNHLYFYWYRQILGQKVEFLVSFYNNEISEKSEIFDDQFSVERPDGSNFTLKIRSTKLEDSAMYFCASRQAEGTAEAFFGQGTRLTVV.

V is TRBV23-1 and J is TRBJ2-5; D unresolved. TRBV23-1 is labeled an ORF, and its function is uncertain. The CDR3 extends over 14 amino acids. The ends were cut back, 3 bases at V and 5 bases at J, with 13 bases in the middle. The CDR3, as DNA: TGCGCCAGCAGTCACGACCGCGAGAGGGAGACCCAGTACTTC. Protein sequence: CASSHDRERETQYF.

The chain carries TRBV7-6 and TRBJ1-4, with D possibly TRBD1 on 5 matching bases. V shed 1 base and J shed 7 bases, with 13 bases lying between them. Germline lookup yields CDR1 SGHVS and CDR2 FNYEAQ. The CDR3 loop spans 15 amino acids. DNA for the CDR3: TGTGCCAGCAGCTTAGGGGGATATAGGGGTGAAAAACTGTTTTTT. Its protein is CASSLGGYRGEKLFF.

The V and J genes are TRBV18 and TRBJ2-7, with a tentative D call TRBD1 (5 bases). Germline V gene sequence: CDR1 KGHSH, CDR2 LQKENI. CDR3 length: 13 residues. V was trimmed by 4 bases and J by 2 bases, leaving 9 bases between them. The CDR3 loop reads CASSLDRAYEQYF. CDR3 nucleotides: TGTGCCAGCTCACTTGACAGAGCCTACGAGCAGTACTTC.

J is TRBJ1-2 and V is TRBV10-2, with D possibly TRBD1 on 6 matching bases. Per germline, CDR1 WSHSY and CDR2 SAAADI. V gave up 6 bases and J gave up 8 bases, with 10 bases separating them. The CDR3 spans 11 residues. DNA for the CDR3: TGCGCCAGCAGCACAGGGATGGGCTACACCTTC. Translation: CASSTGMGYTF.

V and J are TRBV19 and TRBJ1-1; D gene ambiguous. The CDR3 is 14 amino acids. Looked up from germline, CDR1 is LNHDA and CDR2 is SQIVND (reference sequence). V was shortened by 1 base and J by 1 base, with 7 bases between the two germline ends. As DNA, the CDR3 is TGTGCCAGTAGTATAGCGGGTACGAACACTGAAGCTTTCTTT. This encodes CASSIAGTNTEAFF. The whole variable domain, filled in from reference TRBV19 and TRBJ1-1, reads DGGITQSPKYLFRKEGQNVTLSCEQNLNHDAMYWYRQDPGQGLRLIYYSQIVNDFQKGDIAEGYSVSREKKESFPLTVTSAQKNPTAFYLCASSIAGTNTEAFFGQGTRLTVV.

This clone occurred once. The rearrangement links TRBV30 to TRBJ2-7, with a weak D call TRBD1 (6 bases). V lost 0 bases and J lost 4, with 7 bases in between. The CDR3 is 12 residues long. Germline CDR1 reads GTSNPN; CDR2 reads SVGIG (reference sequence). CDR3 protein: CAWSVQGYEQYF. As DNA, the CDR3 is TGTGCCTGGAGTGTACAGGGATACGAGCAGTACTTC.

V usage is TRBV30 and J usage is TRBJ1-1; D remains ambiguous. CDR1 and CDR2 (germline): GTSNPN, SVGIG (reference sequence). V lost 7 bases to trimming and J lost 1 base, with 13 bases between them. The CDR3 loop spans 13 amino acids. DNA for the CDR3: TGTGCCTTAGAGCGGGCACCGAACACTGAAGCTTTCTTT. Translation gives CALERAPNTEAFF.

The rearrangement uses TRBV24-1 and TRBJ2-2; D is possibly TRBD2 (6 bases). Germline V CDR1 and CDR2: KGHDR, SFDVKD. Trimming stripped 5 bases from V and 6 bases from J, with 12 bases between. CDR3 length: 14 amino acids. Here the CDR3 DNA reads TGTGCCACCAGTGGGGGGGAAGACGCCGGGGAGCTGTTTTTT. Residues: CATSGGEDAGELFF.

This chain uses TRBV5-1 with TRBJ2-2; no definite D call. Germline CDR1 and CDR2: SGHRS and YFSETQ. The CDR3 sequence is 14 residues long. Trimming took 0 bases from V and 8 from J, leaving 11 bases between them. The CDR3 spells CASSLGSSVGELFF. The DNA of the CDR3 is TGCGCCAGCAGCTTGGGGTCCAGCGTAGGGGAGCTGTTTTTT.

The chain combines TRBV6-5 with TRBJ1-1; maybe TRBD1 (5 bases). With 6 bases removed from V and 4 bases from J, the gap between germline ends came to 15 bases. The CDR3 spans 14 residues. The germline CDR1 and CDR2 sequences are MNHEY and SVGAGI. CDR3 DNA sequence: TGTGCCAGCAGGTTCCCTGGGGGAGGCACTGAAGCTTTCTTT. Encoded protein: CASRFPGGGTEAFF.

The rearrangement links TRBV11-2 to TRBJ2-3; no clear D gene. Germline CDR1 is SGHAT and CDR2 is FQNNGV. This CDR3 is built from 14 residues. V lost 0 bases and J 1 base, leaving 5 bases between the germline ends. Written as DNA, the CDR3 is TGTGCCAGCAGCTTAGACTCAGGCACAGATACGCAGTATTTT. Its translation: CASSLDSGTDTQYF.